These 8 T cell receptor beta chains were sequenced from one sample in a study of T cell repertoires in cytomegalovirus infection. TCRdb passed the reads through MiXCR, listing each CDR3 protein once. The table records approximately 240,000 distinct CDR3 sequences, more than 9% of them present only once. The specimen was PBMCs. The receptor source for this set is a human donor in good health (CMV status not recorded). Some clones in this sample may be carry-over from other donors' samples.

In nucleotides, the CDR3 is TGTGCCAGCAGTGGGGAGACTTTCAATGAGCAGTTCTTC. Its translation: CASSGETFNEQFF. The chain is built from TRBV2 and TRBJ2-1, with TRBD2 as a possible D gene (5 bases). The germline gives CDR1 SNHLY, CDR2 FYNNEI. This CDR3 has 13 residues. V was trimmed by 4 bases and J by 6 bases, leaving 10 bases between them.

This clonotype was recorded at least ten times. The CDR3 nucleotides read TGTGCCAGCAGTGACACAGGGGGCAATGAGGATGGCTACACCTTC. As protein: CASSDTGGNEDGYTF. This chain joins TRBV6-4 and TRBJ1-2, with TRBD1 matching over 9 bases. CDR3 length: 15 amino acids. With V trimmed by 2 bases and J by 6 bases, 7 bases remained unmatched. Germline lookup yields CDR1 MRHNA and CDR2 SNTAGT.

The CDR3 protein is CASSAGQPETQYF. The CDR3 DNA is TGTGCCAGCAGCGCGGGACAACCAGAGACCCAGTACTTC. The rearrangement uses TRBV5-4 and TRBJ2-5, with D perhaps TRBD1 or TRBD2 (6 bases each). The CDR3 length is 13 residues. Trimming removed 4 bases from V and 4 bases from J, with 11 bases in between. Germline-derived CDR1 and CDR2 are SGHNT and YYREEE (reference sequence). The variable domain in full, completed from reference TRBV5-4 and TRBJ2-5, reads ETGVTQSPTHLIKTRGQQVTLRCSSQSGHNTVSWYQQALGQGPQFIFQYYREEENGRGNFPPRFSGLQFPNYSSELNVNALELDDSALYLCASSAGQPETQYFGPGTRLLVL.

V gene TRBV7-9 combines with J gene TRBJ1-3; D perhaps matches TRBD1 (5 bases). CDR3 size: 17 residues. V lost 5 bases to trimming and J lost 0 bases, with 17 bases between them. Germline V gene data show CDR1 as SEHNR and CDR2 as FQNEAQ (reference sequence). CDR3 in amino acids: CASSPFRPGLSGNTIYF. The DNA of the CDR3 is TGTGCCAGCAGCCCCTTTCGCCCGGGGCTCTCTGGAAACACCATATATTTT.

The chain couples TRBV2 to TRBJ2-1; no definite D call. Germline-derived CDR1 and CDR2 are SNHLY and FYNNEI. Trimming pared 7 bases from V and 0 bases from J, leaving 10 bases between. This CDR3 region has 14 residues. CDR3 coding DNA: TGTGCCAGCACGGAGCTAATCTCCTACAATGAGCAGTTCTTC. This sequence encodes CASTELISYNEQFF.

This clonotype came up many times. In nucleotides, the CDR3 is TGTGCCAGCAGCTTAGGCCGGGACAGGGGACACACCATATATTTT. Its protein product is CASSLGRDRGHTIYF. The chain recombines TRBV7-2 with TRBJ1-3, with TRBD1 matching 10 bases. CDR3 length: 15 amino acids. V shed 1 base and J 8 bases; nucleotides not matched to a gene: 5. CDR1 and CDR2 from the germline V gene are SGHTA and FQGNSA.

The chain links TRBV5-1 to TRBJ1-2; 8 positions match TRBD1. Germline V gene sequence: CDR1 SGHRS, CDR2 YFSETQ. V shed 2 bases, J shed 3 bases, and the junction held 3 bases outside the gene matches. The CDR3 is 14 residues long. The CDR3 sequence is CASSLTQGDYGYTF. The CDR3 nucleotides are TGCGCCAGCAGCTTAACACAGGGGGACTATGGCTACACCTTC. The full variable domain, in which reference TRBV5-1 and TRBJ1-2 provide the parts outside the CDR3, is KAGVTQTPRYLIKTRGQQVTLSCSPISGHRSVSWYQQTPGQGLQFLFEYFSETQRNKGNFPGRFSGRQFSNSRSEMNVSTLELGDSALYLCASSLTQGDYGYTFGSGTRLTVV.

Comments on this clonotype: A much more abundant neighbour one base away suggests this may be a read error. This sequence joins TRBV6-5 and TRBJ2-2; tentatively, D is TRBD1 (6 bases). Germline V gene sequence: CDR1 MNHEY, CDR2 SVGAGI. Trimming removed 4 bases from V and 6 bases from J, with 15 bases in between. This CDR3 is 15 amino acids long. CDR3 sequence reads: CASSSPGVFAGELFF. DNA for the CDR3: TGTGCCAGCAGTTCTCCAGGGGTTTTTGCCGGGGAGCTGTTTTTT.